The 5 T cell receptor beta chains below were found in one sample sequenced in a study of blood T cell repertoires in COVID-19 (dated by TCRdb to the early 2020s). Libraries were made using the immunoSEQ multiplex PCR assay. In TCRdb, the immuneACCESS table is reduced to in-frame sequences with V and J assigned. These tables do not hold every clone; where another copy was compared, an unresolved V gene accounts for under half, and the others remain unexplained. This sample lists under 200,000 clones; more than 70% were detected once. Roughly 18% of the sample comes from the top ten. The sample was PBMCs or T cells enriched from blood (not recorded which). Source of these receptors: a man in his sixties who had recovered from COVID-19.

The chain uses TRBV25-1 and TRBJ1-1; TRBD1 matches at 7 bases. The germline V gene has CDR1 MGHDK and CDR2 SYGVNS. Trimming cost V 0 bases and J 6 bases; bases outside gene matches: 7. This CDR3 has 15 residues. As DNA, the CDR3 is TGTGCCAGCAGTGAATACCAGGGGGTAAGTTCTGAAGCTTTCTTT. Its protein product is CASSEYQGVSSEAFF.

This clone was detected only a few times. V gene TRBV2 combines with J gene TRBJ2-2; weak D call: TRBD1 (5 bases). The CDR3 extends over 15 amino acids. V was shortened by 7 bases and J by 2 bases, with 14 bases between the two germline ends. The V gene's germline CDR1 is SNHLY and CDR2 FYNNEI. CDR3 loop: CASNPLTENTGELFF. Written as DNA, the CDR3 is TGTGCCAGCAACCCTTTGACAGAAAACACCGGGGAGCTGTTTTTT.

This chain connects TRBV6-5 to TRBJ1-5; possibly TRBD1 for D (6 bases). This CDR3 has 15 residues. V dropped 7 bases and J dropped 1 base, with 14 bases sitting between them. In germline, CDR1 is MNHEY, CDR2 SVGAGI. This chain's CDR3 is CASTGGGSSNQPQHF. As DNA, the CDR3 is TGTGCCAGCACCGGCGGGGGCTCGAGCAATCAGCCCCAGCATTTT.

This chain joins TRBV5-1 and TRBJ2-1; 8 positions agree with TRBD2. Unmatched junction bases numbered 5, after V lost 0 bases and J lost 6 bases. The germline V gene encodes CDR1 SGHRS and CDR2 YFSETQ. This CDR3 comprises 15 residues. The CDR3 region has the DNA TGCGCCAGCAGCTTGGGAAATCTAGCGGGCAATGAGCAGTTCTTC. This codes for CASSLGNLAGNEQFF. Drawing the rest from reference TRBV5-1 and TRBJ2-1, the complete variable domain is KAGVTQTPRYLIKTRGQQVTLSCSPISGHRSVSWYQQTPGQGLQFLFEYFSETQRNKGNFPGRFSGRQFSNSRSEMNVSTLELGDSALYLCASSLGNLAGNEQFFGPGTRLTVL.

CDR3 sequence reads: CASRQGVAGVYEQYF. Here the CDR3 DNA reads TGTGCCAGCAGACAGGGGGTAGCGGGAGTGTACGAGCAGTACTTC. This chain links TRBV7-8 with TRBJ2-7; tentatively, D is TRBD2 (9 bases). Germline V gene lookup returns CDR1 SGHVS and CDR2 FQNEAQ. The V gene lost 6 bases and the J gene lost 4 bases, with 19 bases spanning the gap. This CDR3 is built from 15 residues.